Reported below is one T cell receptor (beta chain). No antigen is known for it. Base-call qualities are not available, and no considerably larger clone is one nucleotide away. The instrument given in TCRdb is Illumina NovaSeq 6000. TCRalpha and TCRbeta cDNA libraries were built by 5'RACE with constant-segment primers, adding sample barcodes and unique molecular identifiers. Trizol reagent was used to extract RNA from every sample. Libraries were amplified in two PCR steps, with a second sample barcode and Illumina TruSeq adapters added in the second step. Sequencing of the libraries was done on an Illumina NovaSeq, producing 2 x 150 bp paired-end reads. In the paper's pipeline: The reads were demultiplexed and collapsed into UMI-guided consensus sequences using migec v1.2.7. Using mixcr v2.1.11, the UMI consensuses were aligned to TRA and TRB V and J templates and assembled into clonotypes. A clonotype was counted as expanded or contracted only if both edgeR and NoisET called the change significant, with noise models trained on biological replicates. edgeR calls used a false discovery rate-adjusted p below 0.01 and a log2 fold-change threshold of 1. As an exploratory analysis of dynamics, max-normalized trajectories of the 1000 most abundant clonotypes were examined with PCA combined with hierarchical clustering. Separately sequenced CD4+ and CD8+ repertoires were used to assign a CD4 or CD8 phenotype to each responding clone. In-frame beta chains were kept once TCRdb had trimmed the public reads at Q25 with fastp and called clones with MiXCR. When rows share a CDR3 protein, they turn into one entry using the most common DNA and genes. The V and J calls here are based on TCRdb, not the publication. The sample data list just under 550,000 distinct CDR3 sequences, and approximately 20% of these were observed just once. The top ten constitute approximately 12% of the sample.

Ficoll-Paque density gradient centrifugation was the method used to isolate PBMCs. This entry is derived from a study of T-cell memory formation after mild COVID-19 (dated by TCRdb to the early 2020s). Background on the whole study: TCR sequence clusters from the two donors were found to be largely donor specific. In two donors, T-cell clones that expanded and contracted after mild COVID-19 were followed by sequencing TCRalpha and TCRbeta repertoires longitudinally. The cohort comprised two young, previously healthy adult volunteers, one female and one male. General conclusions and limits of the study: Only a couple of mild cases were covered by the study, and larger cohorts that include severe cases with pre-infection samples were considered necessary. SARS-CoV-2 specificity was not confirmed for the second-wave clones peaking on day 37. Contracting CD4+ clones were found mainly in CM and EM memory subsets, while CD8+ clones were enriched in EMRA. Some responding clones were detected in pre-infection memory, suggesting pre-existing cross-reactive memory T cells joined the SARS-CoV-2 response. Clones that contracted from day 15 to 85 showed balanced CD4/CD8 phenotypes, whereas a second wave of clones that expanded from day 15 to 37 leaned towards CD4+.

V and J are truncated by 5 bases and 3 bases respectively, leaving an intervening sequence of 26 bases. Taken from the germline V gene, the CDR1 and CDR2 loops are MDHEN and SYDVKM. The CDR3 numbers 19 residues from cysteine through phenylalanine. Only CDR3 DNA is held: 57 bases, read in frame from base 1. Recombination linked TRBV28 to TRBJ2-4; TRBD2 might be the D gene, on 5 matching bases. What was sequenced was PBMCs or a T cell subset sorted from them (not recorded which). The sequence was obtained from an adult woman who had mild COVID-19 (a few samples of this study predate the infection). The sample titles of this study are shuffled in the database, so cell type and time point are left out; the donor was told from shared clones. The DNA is TGTGCCAGCAGTCTGTACCCGACCGCGGAGGCGGGCCTCAAAAACATTCAGTACTTC. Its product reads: CASSLYPTAEAGLKNIQYF.